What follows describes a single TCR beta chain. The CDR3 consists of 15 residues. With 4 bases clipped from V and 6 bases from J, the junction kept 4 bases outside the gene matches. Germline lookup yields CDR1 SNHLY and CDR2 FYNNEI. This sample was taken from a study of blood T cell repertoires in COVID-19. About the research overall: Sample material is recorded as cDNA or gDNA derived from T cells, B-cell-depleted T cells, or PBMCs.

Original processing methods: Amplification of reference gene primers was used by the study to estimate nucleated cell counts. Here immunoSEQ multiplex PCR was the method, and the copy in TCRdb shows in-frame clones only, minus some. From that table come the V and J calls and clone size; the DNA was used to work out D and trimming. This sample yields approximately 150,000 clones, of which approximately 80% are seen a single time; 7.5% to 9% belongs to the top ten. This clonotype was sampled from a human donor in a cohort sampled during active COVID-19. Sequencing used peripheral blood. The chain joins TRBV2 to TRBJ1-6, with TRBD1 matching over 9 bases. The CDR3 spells CASSGQGGSNSPLHF. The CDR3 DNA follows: TGTGCCAGCAGTGGACAGGGGGGGAGTAATTCACCCCTCCACTTT.